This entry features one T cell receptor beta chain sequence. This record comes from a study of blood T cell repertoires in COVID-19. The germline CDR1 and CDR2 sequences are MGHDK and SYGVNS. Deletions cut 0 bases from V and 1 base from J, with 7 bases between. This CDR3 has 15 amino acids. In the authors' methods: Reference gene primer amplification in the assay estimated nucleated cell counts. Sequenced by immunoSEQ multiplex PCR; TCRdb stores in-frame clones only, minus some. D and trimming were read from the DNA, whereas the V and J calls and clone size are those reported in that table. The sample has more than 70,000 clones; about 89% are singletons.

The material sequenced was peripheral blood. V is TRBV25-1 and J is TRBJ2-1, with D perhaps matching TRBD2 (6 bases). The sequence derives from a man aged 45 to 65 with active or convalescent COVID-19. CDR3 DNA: TGTGCCAGCAGTGAATATCGGGGGTCCTACAATGAGCAGTTCTTC. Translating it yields CASSEYRGSYNEQFF.